This paragraph covers one TCR beta chain sequence. Generated by immunoSEQ multiplex PCR, the TCRdb table keeps only in-frame clones and is missing some. This table has 60,000 to 75,000 clones, just under 95% appearing once. Germline assignment: CDR1 SGHTS and CDR2 YDEGEE. V lost 4 bases to trimming and J lost 1 base, with 15 bases between them. This CDR3 is 16 amino acids long. The origin of this receptor is a man aged 40-50 years with rheumatoid arthritis. V gene TRBV5-8 combines with J gene TRBJ2-1; D tentatively fits TRBD1 or TRBD2 (5 bases each). The sequencing sample was made of PBMCs. The CDR3 spells CASSPRDVRSYNEQFF. The CDR3 nucleotides are TGTGCCAGCAGCCCCCGGGACGTCAGATCCTACAATGAGCAGTTCTTC.